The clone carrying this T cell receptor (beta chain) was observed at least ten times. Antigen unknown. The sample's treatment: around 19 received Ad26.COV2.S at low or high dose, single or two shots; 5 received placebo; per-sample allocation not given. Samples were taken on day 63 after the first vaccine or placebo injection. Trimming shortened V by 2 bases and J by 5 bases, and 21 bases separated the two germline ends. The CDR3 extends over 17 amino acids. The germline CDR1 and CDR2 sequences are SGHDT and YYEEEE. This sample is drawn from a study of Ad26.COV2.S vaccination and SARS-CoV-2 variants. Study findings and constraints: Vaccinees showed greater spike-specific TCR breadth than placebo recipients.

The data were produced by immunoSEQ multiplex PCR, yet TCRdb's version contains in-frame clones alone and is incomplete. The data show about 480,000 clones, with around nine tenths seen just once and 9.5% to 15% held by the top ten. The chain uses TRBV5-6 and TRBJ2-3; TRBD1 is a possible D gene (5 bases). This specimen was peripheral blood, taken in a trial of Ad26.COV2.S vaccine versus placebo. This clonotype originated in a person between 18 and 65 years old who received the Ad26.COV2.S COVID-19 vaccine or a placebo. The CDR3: CASSFFAREGLGDTQYF. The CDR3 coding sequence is TGTGCCAGCAGCTTTTTCGCCAGGGAAGGGCTGGGAGATACGCAGTATTTT.